The 10 T cell receptor beta chains reported below all come from one sample, sequenced in a study of monozygotic twins with inflammatory bowel disease. One entry per CDR3 protein, without DNA, is what TCRdb gives after re-calling the 5' RACE reads. The sample holds 200,000 to 250,000 distinct CDR3 sequences. The sample consisted of blood. The receptor set was obtained from a human donor with ulcerative colitis or Crohn's disease, or a healthy co-twin of an affected twin (not recorded which).

V is TRBV6-2 or TRBV6-3 and J is TRBJ2-2; the TRBD2 assignment by TCRdb is unverifiable without DNA. CDR1 MNHEY and CDR2 SVGEGT come from the germline V gene. The CDR3 is 15 residues long. The CDR3 loop is CASNGGRENTGELFF.

The chain couples TRBV20-1 to TRBJ2-5; TCRdb lists TRBD1, though no DNA is available to test this call. From germline, CDR1 is DFQATT and CDR2 SNEGSKA (reference sequence). The CDR3 sequence is 13 residues long. The CDR3: CSARPPGTETQYF.

The chain employs TRBV6-6 and TRBJ2-1; there is no DNA to check the TCRdb D call of TRBD1. Germline V CDR1 and CDR2: MNHNY, SVGAGI (reference sequence). The CDR3 has 14 residues. This chain's CDR3 is CAISGGLSYNDQFF.

The gene calls are TRBV5-1 and TRBJ2-7; TCRdb names TRBD1, which stays unverified in the absence of DNA. CDR1 is SGHRS, CDR2 YFSETQ, per germline. CDR3 length: 13 residues. CDR3 sequence reads: CASSSLQGNEQYF.

The chain carries TRBV7-9 and TRBJ1-4; TCRdb's D call, TRBD1, is unchecked because there is no DNA. This CDR3 has 14 amino acids. Germline V lookup: CDR1 SEHNR, CDR2 FQNEAQ (reference sequence). The CDR3 loop is CASKKEGGGEELFF.

J is TRBJ1-1 and V is TRBV4-2. Germline V gene lookup returns CDR1 LGHNA and CDR2 YNFKEQ. CDR3 length equals 15 residues. The chain's CDR3 is CASSQASFENTEAFF.

The chain joins TRBV7-2 to TRBJ2-7; TCRdb proposes TRBD2, but this gene call is untestable without DNA. Germline V CDR1 and CDR2: SGHTA, FQGNSA. This CDR3 is built from 15 residues. CDR3 region: CASSLDSGSSYEQYF. The complete variable domain, with remaining parts taken from reference TRBV7-2 and TRBJ2-7, reads GAGVSQSPSNKVTEKGKDVELRCDPISGHTALYWYRQSLGQGLEFLIYFQGNSAPDKSGLPSDRFSAERTGGSVSTLTIQRTQQEDSAVYLCASSLDSGSSYEQYFGPGTRLTVT.

The rearrangement links TRBV7-3 to TRBJ2-1. CDR1 is SGHTA and CDR2 is FQGTGA in the germline V gene. CDR3 size: 13 residues. The CDR3 is CASSTAQWDEQFF.

The rearrangement uses TRBV29-1 and TRBJ2-2; the D call of TRBD2 rests on TCRdb alone, since no DNA is present to check it. The length of the CDR3 is 12 residues. CDR1 is SQVTM and CDR2 is ANQGSEA in the germline V gene. The CDR3 reads CSVDGPTGELFF.

V gene TRBV2 combines with J gene TRBJ1-1; TCRdb names TRBD1, which stays unverified in the absence of DNA. CDR3 length equals 13 residues. Per the germline V gene, CDR1 is SNHLY and CDR2 is FYNNEI. The chain's CDR3 is CANTVGKGSEAFF.